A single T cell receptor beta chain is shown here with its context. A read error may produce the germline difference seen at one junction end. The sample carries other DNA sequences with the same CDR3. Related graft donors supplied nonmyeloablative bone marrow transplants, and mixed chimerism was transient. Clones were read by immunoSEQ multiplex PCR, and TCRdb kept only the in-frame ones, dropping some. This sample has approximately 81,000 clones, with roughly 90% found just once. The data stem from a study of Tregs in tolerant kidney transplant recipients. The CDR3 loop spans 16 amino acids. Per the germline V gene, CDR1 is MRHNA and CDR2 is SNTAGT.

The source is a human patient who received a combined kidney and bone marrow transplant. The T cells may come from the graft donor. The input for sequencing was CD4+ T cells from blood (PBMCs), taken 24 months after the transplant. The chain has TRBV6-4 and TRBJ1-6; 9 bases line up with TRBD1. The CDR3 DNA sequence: TGTGCCAGCAAACCGGGACAGGGTAGGTATAATTCCCCCCTCCACTTT. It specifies CASKPGQGRYNSPLHF.